This T cell receptor beta chain was sequenced for a study of cytomegalovirus exposure and HLA in healthy donors. CDR3 size: 14 residues. Looked up from germline, CDR1 is SGHTA and CDR2 is FQGNSA. The V end was cut by 0 bases, the J end by 7 bases, with 9 bases between. Vbeta (60) and Jbeta (13) primers were used in the PCR. Clones were sequenced by immunoSEQ multiplex PCR, and TCRdb holds only the in-frame ones, with some missing. This sample's table reports roughly 150,000 clones. The rearrangement links TRBV7-2 to TRBJ1-4; the D gene is possibly TRBD1 (5 bases). The TCR sequence derives from a woman aged 45-65 years in good health and CMV-seronegative. The material sequenced was PBMCs. The CDR3 region is CASSLAGTSEKLFF. The CDR3 DNA reads TGTGCCAGCAGCTTAGCCGGGACTTCTGAAAAACTGTTTTTT.